This T cell receptor (beta chain) appears in the sequencing data of a study of cytomegalovirus exposure and HLA in healthy donors. Findings of the study overall: In a later analysis, most CMV-associated TCR beta chains appeared HLA-restricted. A later analysis linked a missense DCLRE1C variant to TCR beta V- and J-gene trimming. Being indistinguishable, some V segments were excluded, TRBV6-2 and TRBV6-3 among them.

Primers for the PCR totalled 60 Vbeta and 13 Jbeta. The table came from immunoSEQ multiplex PCR; TCRdb's copy has only in-frame clones and leaves some out. The data contain 170,000 or so clones, about four fifths of them seen just once; the ten biggest clones take up around 1.6%. Germline V gives CDR1 LGHNA, CDR2 YNFKEQ. This CDR3 region has 17 residues. The germline V and J ends were trimmed by 1 base and 0 bases, with 13 bases remaining between them. As for this clone: Its antigen is not known.

The sequence was collected from a man aged 45-65 years in good health and CMV-seronegative. The chain recombines TRBV4-2 with TRBJ1-3; D is unresolved. The source material was PBMCs. CDR3 DNA: TGTGCCAGCAGCCAAGTGGTAGGAGGAAACTCTGGAAACACCATATATTTT. This codes for CASSQVVGGNSGNTIYF.